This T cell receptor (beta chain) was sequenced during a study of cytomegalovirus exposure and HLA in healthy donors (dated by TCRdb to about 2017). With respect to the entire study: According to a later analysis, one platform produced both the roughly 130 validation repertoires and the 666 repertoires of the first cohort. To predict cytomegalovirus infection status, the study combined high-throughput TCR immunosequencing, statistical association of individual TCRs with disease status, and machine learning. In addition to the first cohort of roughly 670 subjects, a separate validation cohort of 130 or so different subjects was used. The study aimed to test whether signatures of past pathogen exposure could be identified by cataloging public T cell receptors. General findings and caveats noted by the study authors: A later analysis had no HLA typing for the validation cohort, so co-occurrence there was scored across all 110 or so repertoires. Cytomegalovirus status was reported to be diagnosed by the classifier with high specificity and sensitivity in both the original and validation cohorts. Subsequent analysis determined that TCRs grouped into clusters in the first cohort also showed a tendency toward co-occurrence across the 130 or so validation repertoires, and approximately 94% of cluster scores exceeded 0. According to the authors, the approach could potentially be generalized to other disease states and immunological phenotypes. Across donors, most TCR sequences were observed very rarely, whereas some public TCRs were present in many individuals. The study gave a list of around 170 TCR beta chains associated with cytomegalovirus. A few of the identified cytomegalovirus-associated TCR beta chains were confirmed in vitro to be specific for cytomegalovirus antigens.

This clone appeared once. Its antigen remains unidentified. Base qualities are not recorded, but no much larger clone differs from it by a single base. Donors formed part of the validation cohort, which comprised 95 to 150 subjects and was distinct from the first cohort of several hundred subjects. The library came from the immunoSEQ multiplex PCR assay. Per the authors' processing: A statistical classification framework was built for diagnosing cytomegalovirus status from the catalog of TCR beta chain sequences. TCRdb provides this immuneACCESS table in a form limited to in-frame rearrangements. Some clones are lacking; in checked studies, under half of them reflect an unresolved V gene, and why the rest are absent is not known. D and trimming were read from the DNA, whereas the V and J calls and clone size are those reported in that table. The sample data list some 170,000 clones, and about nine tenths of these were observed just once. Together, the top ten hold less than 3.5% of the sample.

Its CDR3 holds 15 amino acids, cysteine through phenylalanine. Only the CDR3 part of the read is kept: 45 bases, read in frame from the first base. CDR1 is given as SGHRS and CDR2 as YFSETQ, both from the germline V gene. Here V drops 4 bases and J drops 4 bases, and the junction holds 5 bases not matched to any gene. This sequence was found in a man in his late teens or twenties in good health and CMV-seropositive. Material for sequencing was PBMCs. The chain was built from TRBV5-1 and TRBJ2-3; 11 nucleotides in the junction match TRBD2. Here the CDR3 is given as CASSILAGVSDTQYF. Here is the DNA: TGCGCCAGCAGCATACTAGCGGGAGTGTCAGATACGCAGTATTTT.